A selection of T cell receptor beta chains follows, all from one sample in a study of CD4 and CD8 cells across lung adenocarcinoma regions. TCRdb fed the PCR reads into MiXCR, producing one record per CDR3 protein. The profile covers roughly 2,900 distinct CDR3 sequences, with 46% appearing a single time and about 46% taken by the ten largest. Sequencing was carried out using CD8+ T cells from the center of a lung tumor. Every receptor here comes from a male donor with lung adenocarcinoma. The CD4 and CD8 labels of this study may be unreliable. Both conserved end residues are part of each CDR3. The D gene is left open where the match is weak. Clone sizes are given selectively: once, few, many, or a class where the clone is expanded.

V	J	D	size	DNA	CDR3
TRBV6-5	TRBJ2-1	TRBD1	large	TGTGCCAGCAGTTACTTGTCAGGAGGACAGGACAATGAGCAGTTCTTC	CASSYLSGGQDNEQFF
TRBV6-2/TRBV6-3	TRBJ2-5	TRBD2	.	TGTGCCAGCAGTACGGGACTAGCGGGAGGTGAGACCCAGTACTTC	CASSTGLAGGETQYF
TRBV6-5	TRBJ2-7	.	medium-sized	TGTGCCAGCAGTTACTCAGGGAGAGAGGAGCAGTACTTC	CASSYSGREEQYF
TRBV27	TRBJ1-2	TRBD1	.	TGTGCCAGCTCTCTGACAGGGGGCTGGGGTGGCTACACCTTC	CASSLTGGWGGYTF
TRBV10-1	TRBJ2-5	.	once	TGCGCCAGCAGTGAGCCCGGGTCGGGAGCGGACGACCCGTACTTC	CASSEPGSGADDPYF
TRBV10-2	TRBJ1-1	.	medium-sized	TGCGCCAGCAGTGATCAGTACTCAGCCATAAGGAACACTGAAGCTTTCTTT	CASSDQYSAIRNTEAFF
TRBV12-3/TRBV12-4	TRBJ2-5	.	medium-sized	TGTGCCAGCAGCGCCGGAAGGTACCAAGAGACCCAGTACTTC	CASSAGRYQETQYF
TRBV27	TRBJ2-4	TRBD1	.	TGTGCCAGCAGCTTAACAGGGGTCCTAGCCAAAAACATTCAGTACTTC	CASSLTGVLAKNIQYF
TRBV6-1	TRBJ2-2	TRBD2	.	TGTGCCAGCAGGGATTTAGCGGGAGGGGAATCCGGGACGCTGTTTTTT	CASRDLAGGESGTLFF
TRBV6-5	TRBJ2-4	TRBD2	medium-sized	TGTGCCAGCAGTTACTCGGGCGGGAGGGACATTCAGTACTTC	CASSYSGGRDIQYF
TRBV6-1	TRBJ2-5	.	.	TGTGCCAGCAGTGAAGAGGCGTGGGGGACCCAGTACTTC	CASSEEAWGTQYF
TRBV6-1	TRBJ2-6	.	.	TGTGCCAGCACCTACGGAGGTGCCGGGGCCAACGTCCTGACTTTC	CASTYGGAGANVLTF
TRBV6-5	TRBJ1-4	.	.	TGTGCCAGCAGTTTCGGAGAAACAACTAATGAAAAACTGTTTTTT	CASSFGETTNEKLFF
TRBV6-1	TRBJ2-7	TRBD2	few	TGTGCCAGCAGGCGGGGACGGACCCTAGCGGGAGGTACCTACGAGCAGTACTTC	CASRRGRTLAGGTYEQYF
TRBV6-2/TRBV6-3	TRBJ2-3	.	.	TGTGCCCGCAGTTACCGTCCTCCCTCGGATACGCAGTATTTT	CARSYRPPSDTQYF
TRBV3-1	TRBJ2-5	TRBD1	.	TGTGCCAGCAGAGTTACTCAAGGGACAGGGGCCGAGACCCAGTACTTC	CASRVTQGTGAETQYF
TRBV6-1	TRBJ1-2	TRBD1	.	TGTGCCAGCAGTCGAGACAGGGGGGGGTATGGCTACACCTTC	CASSRDRGGYGYTF
TRBV6-2/TRBV6-3	TRBJ1-4	TRBD1	few	TGTGCCAGCAGTTACCCGTCCTCCTACGAGGGGGCGCAGCCAAAACTGTTTTTT	CASSYPSSYEGAQPKLFF
TRBV25-1	TRBJ2-1	TRBD2	medium-sized	TGTGCCAGCAGTGAATATTCCGGGACTAGCGGCTACAATGAGCAGTTCTTC	CASSEYSGTSGYNEQFF
TRBV7-9	TRBJ2-7	TRBD2	.	TGTGTCAGCGGGACTGAGCCTAATGAGCAGTACTTC	CVSGTEPNEQYF
TRBV6-1	TRBJ2-7	.	medium-sized	TGTGCCAGCAGTGTTAAGGGTACCTCCTACGAGCAGTACTTC	CASSVKGTSYEQYF
TRBV7-2	TRBJ2-5	TRBD2	.	TGTGCCAGCAGCTTAGTGGGGGGGGAAGAGACCCAGTACTTC	CASSLVGGEETQYF
TRBV6-1	TRBJ1-1	.	.	TGTGCCAGCAGTGTCGGGCCGGTGCCGAACACTGAAGCTTTCTTT	CASSVGPVPNTEAFF
TRBV6-1	TRBJ1-4	.	few	TGTGCCAGCAGCACTGACTCGGTCTCACCCCTTGAAAAACTGTTTTTT	CASSTDSVSPLEKLFF
TRBV7-6	TRBJ2-3	.	.	TGTGCCAGCAATAGGGGGCCTAGCGAAGATACGCAGTATTTT	CASNRGPSEDTQYF
TRBV10-3	TRBJ2-3	.	.	TGTGGCGCGGGGAGGGGGGGCCGAGACACAGAGACCCAGTATTTC	CGAGRGGRDTETQYF
TRBV28	TRBJ2-7	.	.	TGTGCCAGCAGTTTCTTTGGGGGAACCTACGAGCAGTACTTC	CASSFFGGTYEQYF
TRBV25-1	TRBJ2-1	TRBD2	few	TGTGCCAGCAGTCGGGGGGAGGGCCAGAATGAGCAGTTCTTC	CASSRGEGQNEQFF
TRBV6-1	TRBJ2-7	.	.	TGTGCCAGCAGAGGACAGCCTACGGCCCCTTACGAGCAGTACTTC	CASRGQPTAPYEQYF
TRBV6-5	TRBJ2-5	TRBD2	.	TGTGCCAGCAGTACTAGCGGGAGTGTAGTGCAGTACTTC	CASSTSGSVVQYF
TRBV12-3/TRBV12-4	TRBJ2-1	.	medium-sized	TGTGCCAGCAACGACTACAATGAGCAGTTCTTC	CASNDYNEQFF
TRBV6-1	TRBJ2-1	.	few	TGTGCCAGCAGTGGGCGAGGTCCAAGCTCCTACAATGAGCAGTTCTTC	CASSGRGPSSYNEQFF
TRBV10-3	TRBJ2-5	.	.	TGTGCCATCAGTGGGACTTCTCAAGAGACCCAGTACTTC	CAISGTSQETQYF
TRBV6-5	TRBJ2-4	.	.	TGTGCCAGCATTTCGGCGCTGAGAGGCAAAAACACTCAGTACTTC	CASISALRGKNTQYF